This section outlines one T cell receptor beta chain sequence together with its context. This record belongs to a study of T-cell reconstitution after alpha-beta-depleted transplantation in children. As it was prepared, the TCRbeta library received unique molecular identifiers. Via MiXCR, TCRdb re-called the PCR reads, giving one row per CDR3 protein. The table records 90,000 to 100,000 distinct CDR3 sequences, 12% of them present only once. The V end was cut by 4 bases, the J end by 5 bases, with 13 bases between. This CDR3 comprises 14 residues. Germline V gives CDR1 SGHVS, CDR2 FQNEAQ. This receptor was taken from a human donor who donated a stem cell graft to a child with inherited bone marrow failure. The chain is built from TRBV7-8 and TRBJ2-3; D unclear. The material was PBMCs from the stem cell graft donor, obtained from the stem cell graft. Here the CDR3 DNA reads TGTGCCAGCAGCTCAGGTCCCTCAGGAGATACGCAGTATTTT. This encodes CASSSGPSGDTQYF.